The 23 T cell receptor beta chains given below trace back to one sample, sequenced in a study of shared clonotypes between healthy human individuals. The data were produced by immunoSEQ multiplex PCR, yet TCRdb's version contains in-frame clones alone and is incomplete. The sample carries about 2,100,000 clones, about 93% recorded once. Terminally differentiated effector memory CD45RA+ cells were left out of the naive CD8 fraction, which was CD45RO-negative and positively selected for CCR7. Material: naive CD8+ T cells from PBMCs. The source of these receptors is a man between 18 and 29 years old in good health. Some clones in this sample may be carry-over from other donors' samples.

This clone was recorded once. CDR3 protein: CASSFLIEYNEQFF. As DNA, the CDR3 is TGTGCCAGCAGCTTCCTGATAGAGTACAATGAGCAGTTCTTC. The J gene is TRBJ2-1, the V gene TRBV7-8; D is unclear. From germline, CDR1 is SGHVS and CDR2 FQNEAQ. This CDR3 contains 14 residues. Trimming took off 3 bases at V and 4 bases at J, with 10 bases between the two ends.

Only a few counts were recorded for this clone. For the CDR3, the DNA is TGTGCCAGCAGCACGACAGGGTACGAGCAGTACTTC. Its translation is CASSTTGYEQYF. The V call is TRBV7-9, the J call TRBJ2-7, with 7 bases identical to TRBD1. V lost 5 bases, J lost 4 bases, and 2 bases stayed unmatched. Germline V gene sequence: CDR1 SEHNR, CDR2 FQNEAQ (reference sequence). This CDR3 is built from 12 residues.

V usage is TRBV7-9 and J usage is TRBJ1-1; tentatively, D is TRBD1 (5 bases). V gave up 5 bases and J gave up 3 bases, with 10 bases separating them. The germline CDR1 and CDR2 sequences are SEHNR and FQNEAQ (reference sequence). This CDR3 spans 13 amino acids. CDR3 protein: CASSNRSYTEAFF. In DNA form, the CDR3 reads TGTGCCAGCAGCAACAGGAGCTACACTGAAGCTTTCTTT.

The chain carries TRBV27 and TRBJ1-2, with a tentative D call TRBD1 (6 bases). Per the germline V gene, CDR1 is MNHEY and CDR2 is SMNVEV (reference sequence). The CDR3 loop spans 13 amino acids. Trimming shortened V by 1 base and J by 6 bases, and 9 bases separated the two germline ends. CDR3 bases: TGTGCCAGCAGTTTATTGGCAGGGGATGGCTACACCTTC. As protein: CASSLLAGDGYTF.

A remark on this clone: Other nucleotide sequences from this sample produce the same CDR3. The rearrangement joins TRBV19 to TRBJ1-5; D might be TRBD1 (6 bases). The CDR3 totals 12 residues. V was clipped by 6 bases and J by 4 bases, with 7 bases between them. Germline CDR1 and CDR2: LNHDA and SQIVND (reference sequence). CDR3 in DNA: TGTGCCAGTAGACAGGGAAATCAGCCCCAGCATTTT. Translation gives CASRQGNQPQHF.

The CDR3 is CASSPRTGTEAFF. In DNA, the CDR3 is TGTGCCAGCAGCCCCCGGACAGGGACTGAAGCTTTCTTT. The chain combines TRBV4-2 with TRBJ1-1; 8 bases align to TRBD1. This CDR3 is built from 13 residues. V lost 4 bases, J lost 5 bases, and 3 bases stayed unmatched. Germline CDR1 is LGHNA and CDR2 is YNFKEQ.

This clone has just one count. The chain couples TRBV14 to TRBJ2-1, with 7 bases aligning to TRBD2. In germline, CDR1 is SGHDN, CDR2 FVKESK. The ends lost 1 base at V and 9 bases at J; junction bases unmatched: 6. The CDR3 spans 14 residues. The CDR3 reads CASSQVGLVSEQFF. CDR3 DNA sequence: TGTGCCAGCAGCCAAGTAGGACTAGTCAGTGAGCAGTTCTTC.

This chain links TRBV7-9 with TRBJ2-7; D unresolved. The CDR3 has 13 residues. The germline V gene encodes CDR1 SEHNR and CDR2 FQNEAQ (reference sequence). Trimming left V 8 bases short and J 3 bases short, with 14 bases between. Here the CDR3 DNA reads TGTGCCAGCCGACAAAGCCACAACTACGAGCAGTACTTC. It yields the protein CASRQSHNYEQYF.

At least ten counts were recorded for this clone. The chain carries TRBV9 and TRBJ1-1, with a possible D match to TRBD1 (6 bases). Trimming cost V 4 bases and J 0 bases, with 19 bases left between them. The CDR3 is made up of 17 amino acids. Germline V gene sequence: CDR1 SGDLS, CDR2 YYNGEE. The CDR3 region is CASSLGQRISLNTEAFF. The CDR3, as DNA: TGTGCCAGCAGCCTAGGACAGAGAATATCCCTGAACACTGAAGCTTTCTTT. Together with reference TRBV9 and TRBJ1-1, the CDR3 gives the full variable domain: DSGVTQTPKHLITATGQRVTLRCSPRSGDLSVYWYQQSLDQGLQFLIQYYNGEERAKGNILERFSAQQFPDLHSELNLSSLELGDSALYFCASSLGQRISLNTEAFFGQGTRLTVV.

Concerning this clone: The same CDR3 also results from other DNA sequences found in this sample. The chain recombines TRBV6-5 with TRBJ2-7, with TRBD1 matching over 10 bases. The CDR3 extends over 15 amino acids. The germline V gene has CDR1 MNHEY and CDR2 SVGAGI. Losses at the gene ends were 0 bases for V and 5 bases for J; bases not matched to a gene: 4. The CDR3, as DNA: TGTGCCAGCAGTTACTCGAGGACAGGGGGGCACGAGCAGTACTTC. This translates into CASSYSRTGGHEQYF.

The chain has TRBV7-9 and TRBJ2-1; TRBD1 or TRBD2 may be the D gene (5 bases each). V lost 4 bases, J lost 2 bases, and 12 bases lay in between. The germline CDR1 and CDR2 sequences are SEHNR and FQNEAQ (reference sequence). The CDR3 runs 15 residues. The CDR3 DNA sequence: TGTGCCAGCAGCTCCCGTAGGGGAGCCTACAATGAGCAGTTCTTC. As protein: CASSSRRGAYNEQFF.

The CDR3 bases are TGTGCCAGCAGTGCGCTACAGGGAAGCTCCTACGAGCAGTACTTC. It yields the protein CASSALQGSSYEQYF. The V and J genes are TRBV6-4 and TRBJ2-7; D is perhaps TRBD1 (6 bases). V was shortened by 4 bases and J by 0 bases, with 13 bases between the two germline ends. Germline-derived CDR1 and CDR2 are MRHNA and SNTAGT. This CDR3 contains 15 residues.

The count of this clone is one. The chain is built from TRBV27 and TRBJ2-7; possibly TRBD1 for D (6 bases). CDR3 size: 12 residues. The germline V gene has CDR1 MNHEY and CDR2 SMNVEV (reference sequence). V lost 5 bases to trimming and J lost 6 bases, with 11 bases between them. The CDR3, as DNA: TGTGCCAGCAGTCCCCCAGGGGCCGAGCAGTACTTC. Residues: CASSPPGAEQYF.

The chain employs TRBV9 and TRBJ1-2; 7 bases are shared with TRBD1. The V gene end was trimmed by 3 bases and the J gene end by 3 bases; junction bases not matched to a gene: 2. The germline gives CDR1 SGDLS, CDR2 YYNGEE. CDR3 size: 13 residues. CDR3 coding DNA: TGTGCCAGCAGCGGCAGGGGGGACTATGGCTACACCTTC. This codes for CASSGRGDYGYTF.

This chain joins TRBV7-9 and TRBJ2-5, with D perhaps matching TRBD1 (6 bases). Trimming pared 10 bases from V and 5 bases from J, leaving 20 bases between. This CDR3 is 14 amino acids long. Germline assignment: CDR1 SEHNR and CDR2 FQNEAQ (reference sequence). In nucleotides, the CDR3 is TGTGCCACCACTTCGTCAGGGGAGATGGAGACCCAGTACTTC. This gives the protein CATTSSGEMETQYF.

This sequence joins TRBV4-3 and TRBJ2-5; 9 nucleotides match TRBD2. Germline lookup yields CDR1 LGHNA and CDR2 YSLEER. The length of the CDR3 is 14 residues. The J segment lost 5 bases and the V segment lost 4 bases, leaving 5 bases of the junction unmatched. The CDR3 coding sequence is TGCGCCAGCAGCCTAGGCGGGAGGGGGGAGACCCAGTACTTC. It translates to CASSLGGRGETQYF.

The rearrangement uses TRBV10-3 and TRBJ2-7; TRBD1 is a possible D gene (6 bases). V lost 3 bases to trimming and J lost 0 bases, with 12 bases between them. The CDR3 consists of 15 residues. Germline V CDR1 and CDR2: ENHRY, SYGVKD. CDR3 loop: CAISDPGHDSYEQYF. CDR3 bases: TGTGCCATCAGTGATCCGGGACACGACTCCTACGAGCAGTACTTC.

This sequence joins TRBV5-1 and TRBJ1-2, with D possibly being TRBD1 (5 bases). Trimming left V 1 base short and J 13 bases short, with 23 bases between. The V gene's germline CDR1 is SGHRS and CDR2 YFSETQ. The CDR3 is 15 residues long. The CDR3 loop is CASSLYQLRGSGGTF. The CDR3, as DNA: TGCGCCAGCAGCTTGTATCAGTTACGGGGGTCAGGAGGCACCTTC.

CDR3 sequence reads: CASSQFGGRAPAYNEQFF. CDR3 DNA: TGTGCCAGCAGCCAATTCGGCGGGAGGGCTCCGGCCTACAATGAGCAGTTCTTC. The chain couples TRBV4-2 to TRBJ2-1, with 9 bases matching TRBD2. This CDR3 has 18 amino acids. Germline V gene lookup returns CDR1 LGHNA and CDR2 YNFKEQ. Trimming took 2 bases from V and 2 from J; bases not matched to a gene: 10.

The gene calls are TRBV28 and TRBJ2-1; D is perhaps TRBD2 (6 bases). Trimming removed 3 bases at V and 4 bases at J, with 22 bases between. The CDR3 loop spans 18 amino acids. The germline CDR1 and CDR2 sequences are MDHEN and SYDVKM. CDR3 loop: CASSLKAGYPLEYNEQFF. The CDR3 nucleotides are TGTGCCAGCAGTTTGAAGGCGGGATATCCCCTAGAATACAATGAGCAGTTCTTC.

The chain links TRBV7-3 to TRBJ1-1, with D unresolved. Looked up from germline, CDR1 is SGHTA and CDR2 is FQGTGA. V was cut by 5 bases and J by 1 base, with 5 bases left in between. This CDR3 contains 12 residues. The CDR3 region has the DNA TGTGCCAGCAGCCGTAGGAACACTGAAGCTTTCTTT. Amino acids: CASSRRNTEAFF.

The gene calls are TRBV5-4 and TRBJ1-1; D is unclear. CDR3 size: 13 residues. V lost 3 bases, J lost 1 base, and 7 bases lay in between. From germline, CDR1 is SGHNT and CDR2 YYREEE (reference sequence). CDR3: CASSSWRNTEAFF. For the CDR3, the DNA is TGTGCCAGCAGCTCCTGGAGGAACACTGAAGCTTTCTTT.

The CDR3 spells CASSLRIVGNTEAFF. CDR3 coding DNA: TGTGCCAGCAGCTTAAGGATCGTAGGGAACACTGAAGCTTTCTTT. The chain employs TRBV7-8 and TRBJ1-1; D is unresolved. The germline V and J ends were trimmed by 2 bases and 1 base, with 11 bases remaining between them. Germline assignment: CDR1 SGHVS and CDR2 FQNEAQ. There are 15 residues in the CDR3.